This T cell receptor beta chain was profiled in a study of tumor-infiltrating lymphocytes in primary liver carcinoma. As regards this clonotype: Mismatch with germline at one junction end may stem from a read error.

A primer matching the constant region was used to make TCR beta cDNA from 500 to 600 ng of total RNA. ARM-PCR was slightly modified, and three nested multiplex PCR rounds with it gave rise to the TCR beta libraries. Via MiXCR, TCRdb re-called the multiplex PCR reads, giving one row per CDR3 protein. The sample has some 200,000 distinct CDR3 sequences; roughly 61% are singletons. Out of unsorted whole blood came the blood RNA, and germline DNA was extracted as well. What was sequenced was peripheral blood. This sequence originates from a woman aged 55 to 70 with primary liver carcinoma and hepatitis B virus infection.

The CDR3 loop is CASSLGTGYNYDYNF. In DNA form, the CDR3 reads TGTGCCAGCAGCTTAGGAACAGGGTACAACTATGACTACAACTTC. This chain links TRBV11-2 with TRBJ1-2; tentative D call: TRBD1 (6 bases). CDR1 and CDR2 from the germline V gene are SGHAT and FQNNGV. The CDR3 runs 15 residues.